This is a list of T cell receptor beta chains from one sample in a study of tumor-infiltrating lymphocytes in localized non-small cell lung cancer. Produced via immunoSEQ multiplex PCR; TCRdb's table is partial and in-frame only. The sample yields 5,000 to 8,000 clones, around 71% seen once. What was sequenced was uninvolved lung tissue not adjacent to the tumor. These receptor sequences come from a human donor with non-small cell lung cancer. Both conserved end residues are part of each CDR3. The D gene is left open where the match is weak. Expanded clones get a size class; other rows say once, few or many, or leave the size out.

clone_size,j_call,v_call,d_call,cdr3_nt,cdr3_aa
-,TRBJ1-1,TRBV9,-,TGTGCCAGCAGCGTAGAAGTGGGGGGGGGTAAGACTGAAGCTTTCTTT,CASSVEVGGGKTEAFF
-,TRBJ1-1,TRBV30,-,TGTGCCTGGAACCGACAGGTTTTGAACACTGAAGCTTTCTTT,CAWNRQVLNTEAFF
-,TRBJ2-1,TRBV7-9,TRBD2,TGTGCCAGCAGCTTATCAGGGACTAGCGGGAGGGCTTCCTACAATGAGCAGTTCTTC,CASSLSGTSGRASYNEQFF
few,TRBJ1-3,TRBV18,-,TGTGCCAGCTCACCACCGGTTGGGTCTGGAAACACCATATATTTT,CASSPPVGSGNTIYF
-,TRBJ2-6,TRBV27,-,TGTGCCAGCAGTTTTTCCCTCTCTGGGGCCAACGTCCTGACTTTC,CASSFSLSGANVLTF
-,TRBJ2-3,TRBV29-1,-,TGCAGCGTTGCGTGGGTGTCAGGGTCCACAGATACGCAGTATTTT,CSVAWVSGSTDTQYF
once,TRBJ2-3,TRBV7-3,-,TGTGCCAGCAGCTCACGATCCGGGACCGGGGCTATAGATACGCAGTATTTT,CASSSRSGTGAIDTQYF
-,TRBJ2-1,TRBV28,TRBD2,TGTGCCAGCTCCAATCCTGGGGGGGTCAATGAGCAGTTCTTC,CASSNPGGVNEQFF
-,TRBJ2-5,TRBV7-9,-,TGTGCCAGCATCCAGACGGGGCAAGAGACCCAGTACTTC,CASIQTGQETQYF
few,TRBJ2-5,TRBV7-6,TRBD1,TGTGCCAGCAGCTTAGTGTCCAGGGGGGAGACCCAGTACTTC,CASSLVSRGETQYF
few,TRBJ2-4,TRBV5-1,TRBD1,TGCGCCAGCAGCCAGCCGGGACAGGGGGGAAACATTCAGTACTTC,CASSQPGQGGNIQYF
-,TRBJ1-2,TRBV27,TRBD1,TGTGCCAGCAGGGACTTGACAGGGGGGGAATCTGATGGCTACACCTTC,CASRDLTGGESDGYTF
few,TRBJ2-1,TRBV11-2,TRBD2,TGTGCCAGCGTACGAACTAGCGGTAACTCCTACAATGAGCAGTTCTTC,CASVRTSGNSYNEQFF
once,TRBJ2-2,TRBV5-1,-,TGCGCCAGCAGCTTCCAGGTTACAGGGCCCACGAACACCGGGGAGCTGTTTTTT,CASSFQVTGPTNTGELFF
-,TRBJ2-2,TRBV6-5,-,TGTGCCAGCAGTTACTGGGAAGCCGGGGAGCTGTTTTTT,CASSYWEAGELFF
-,TRBJ2-7,TRBV7-2,TRBD1,TGTGCCAGCAGCCCTACCTCGGGACAGGGATACGAGCAGTACTTC,CASSPTSGQGYEQYF
-,TRBJ1-1,TRBV19,-,TGTGCCAGTAGCGTTAACGGGGGGCGAAACACTGAAGCTTTCTTT,CASSVNGGRNTEAFF
-,TRBJ1-1,TRBV27,-,TGTGCCAGCAGTTACTCCCGACAGGAGAACACTGAAGCTTTCTTT,CASSYSRQENTEAFF
few,TRBJ2-7,TRBV6-1,-,TGTGCCAGCAAACAAGGACAACCCCCGGACGAGCAGTACTTC,CASKQGQPPDEQYF
-,TRBJ2-2,TRBV5-4,TRBD1,TGTGCCGTACAAGGACAGGGGGCGCGGGGCGGGGAGCTGTTTTTT,CAVQGQGARGGELFF
-,TRBJ2-1,TRBV15,TRBD2,TGTGCCACCAGCAGAGCCGCCGGGACTAGCGGGGGGGCCAATTACAATGAGCAGTTCTTC,CATSRAAGTSGGANYNEQFF
once,TRBJ1-5,TRBV2,-,TGTGCCAGCAGTGAAATTGCAGGGGGCAATCAGCCCCAGCATTTT,CASSEIAGGNQPQHF
-,TRBJ2-4,TRBV28,TRBD1,TGTGCCAGCAGATCCGACAGGGTCCCCAAAAACATTCAGTACTTC,CASRSDRVPKNIQYF
few,TRBJ2-1,TRBV11-2,-,TGTGCCAGCAGCCCAGGGCTGGGCCCAGAGACCCTGATTAATGAGCAGTTCTTC,CASSPGLGPETLINEQFF
once,TRBJ2-7,TRBV19,-,TGCGCCAGTAGAACCCGGGACGGACCCTACGAGCAGTACTTC,CASRTRDGPYEQYF
-,TRBJ2-3,TRBV2,TRBD2,TGTGCCAGCACTGAGACTAGCGGGCCACCTAGCACAGATACGCAGTATTTT,CASTETSGPPSTDTQYF
-,TRBJ1-2,TRBV19,-,TGTGCCAGTAGTATAAAAGAACGTACTAACTATGGCTACACCTTC,CASSIKERTNYGYTF